This T cell receptor (beta chain) was profiled in a study of T cells in Graves' hyperthyroidism and ophthalmopathy. This CDR3 region has 14 residues. V shed 4 bases and J shed 1 base, with 11 bases lying between them. Germline V CDR1 and CDR2: SGHRS, YFSETQ. This clonotype has a count of ten or more. TCR beta CDR3 region amplification was performed from RNA transcripts. During a first-round RT-PCR of the TCR CDR3, the HTBI primer set was used. Each CDR3 protein gets one entry after TCRdb re-called the multiplex PCR reads with MiXCR. This repertoire shows roughly 640,000 distinct CDR3 sequences, around 15% found once; its top ten account for around 3.3%.

This receptor was taken from a woman aged 40-49 years with Graves' ophthalmopathy. The sequencing sample was made of blood. The chain couples TRBV5-1 to TRBJ1-1; no definite D call. The CDR3 loop is CASSQDGRNTEAFF. The CDR3 nucleotides are TGCGCCAGCAGCCAGGACGGTAGGAACACTGAAGCTTTCTTT. Full variable domain (missing parts from reference TRBV5-1 and TRBJ1-1): KAGVTQTPRYLIKTRGQQVTLSCSPISGHRSVSWYQQTPGQGLQFLFEYFSETQRNKGNFPGRFSGRQFSNSRSEMNVSTLELGDSALYLCASSQDGRNTEAFFGQGTRLTVV.